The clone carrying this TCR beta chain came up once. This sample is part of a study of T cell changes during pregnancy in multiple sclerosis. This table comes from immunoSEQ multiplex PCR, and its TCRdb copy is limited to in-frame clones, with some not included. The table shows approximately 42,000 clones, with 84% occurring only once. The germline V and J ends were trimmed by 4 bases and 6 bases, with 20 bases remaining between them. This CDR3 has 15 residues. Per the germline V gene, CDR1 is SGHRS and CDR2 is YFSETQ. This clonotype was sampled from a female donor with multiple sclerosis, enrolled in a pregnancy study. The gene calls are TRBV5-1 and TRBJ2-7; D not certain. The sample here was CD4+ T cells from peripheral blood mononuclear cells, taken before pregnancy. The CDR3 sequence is CASSPPTAGLGEQYF. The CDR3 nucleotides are TGCGCCAGCAGCCCCCCTACAGCAGGCCTGGGCGAGCAGTACTTC.